This T cell receptor beta chain was recovered during a study of T cell responses to AZD1222 COVID-19 vaccine. Findings and limits, study-wide: White British people made up most donors, females outnumbered males, and clonal diversity was possibly underestimated.

Comments on this clone: Its antigen is still unknown. Distinct nucleotide sequences in the sample also encode this CDR3.

The assay was immunoSEQ multiplex PCR, and TCRdb's table has in-frame clones only and misses some. In the table there are around 120,000 clones, just under 95% of which are singletons. Specimen: peripheral blood, collected on day 0 of AZD1222 vaccination. The clonotype was recovered from an adult in good health.

The CDR3 loop is CASSIGYEQYF. The CDR3 nucleotides read TGTGCCAGTAGTATAGGGTACGAGCAGTACTTC. V usage is TRBV19 and J usage is TRBJ2-7; D ambiguous. Between the trimmed V and J ends, which lost 1 base and 4 bases, there was a span of 2 bases. Germline V gene lookup returns CDR1 LNHDA and CDR2 SQIVND (reference sequence). There are 11 residues in the CDR3.